This T cell receptor (beta chain) was captured by sequencing in a study of shared clonotypes between healthy human individuals. Study-wide context: Researchers assigned three CD4 naive, three CD4 memory, two CD8 naive and one CD8 memory plate to each donor.

Overall study results and limits: Richness estimates generally favored naive over memory subsets.

A note on this clone: Its target is unknown.

Running of the assay took place at deep level. The repertoire was sequenced with immunoSEQ multiplex PCR; TCRdb's copy has only in-frame clones and lacks some. Among about 1.5 million clones listed, about 98% were seen once. CD45RA-negative memory and CD45RA+ naive subsets were split from the CD4+ cells. This CDR3 contains 13 residues. The germline V gene has CDR1 LGHNA and CDR2 YNFKEQ. V shed 0 bases and J shed 7 bases, with 9 bases lying between them. Sequencing used naive CD4+ T cells sorted from blood. Described subset: CD45RA+ positively selected. The chain couples TRBV4-2 to TRBJ1-1, with D possibly matching TRBD1 (6 bases). The sequence was obtained from a man younger than 40 in good health. CDR3 residues: CASSQDGGREAFF. The CDR3 bases are TGTGCCAGCAGCCAAGATGGGGGGCGTGAAGCTTTCTTT.